The 14 T cell receptor beta chains below come from one sample, sequenced in a study of T cells in Graves' hyperthyroidism and ophthalmopathy. What was amplified from RNA transcripts were TCR beta CDR3 regions. The HTBI primer set drove a first-round RT-PCR of the TCR CDR3. TCRdb recomputed calls from the multiplex PCR reads with MiXCR, one row per CDR3 protein. The sample lists hundreds of thousands of distinct CDR3 sequences; more than 13% were seen once. Sequencing input: blood. The origin of the receptors is a woman younger than 45 with Graves' hyperthyroidism.

The chain carries TRBV27 and TRBJ2-5, with 9 nucleotides matching TRBD1. This CDR3 spans 12 amino acids. From germline, CDR1 is MNHEY and CDR2 SMNVEV (reference sequence). V shed 4 bases, J shed 12 bases, and the junction held 6 bases outside the gene matches. The CDR3 loop reads CASSSSGTGKYF. In nucleotides, the CDR3 is TGTGCCAGCAGTTCCTCCGGGACAGGGAAGTACTTC.

This clonotype was observed a handful of times. The chain has TRBV2 and TRBJ1-2; 8 bases match TRBD1. The V gene end was trimmed by 3 bases and the J gene end by 5 bases; junction bases not matched to a gene: 5. Per the germline V gene, CDR1 is SNHLY and CDR2 is FYNNEI. This CDR3 has 14 residues. CDR3 nucleotides: TGTGCCAGCAGTGACAGGGGGCTAGGATATGGCTACACCTTC. Protein sequence: CASSDRGLGYGYTF. The full variable domain, completed using reference TRBV2 and TRBJ1-2, is EPEVTQTPSHQVTQMGQEVILRCVPISNHLYFYWYRQILGQKVEFLVSFYNNEISEKSEIFDDQFSVERPDGSNFTLKIRSTKLEDSAMYFCASSDRGLGYGYTFGSGTRLTVV.

This clonotype was observed many times. The rearrangement joins TRBV5-1 to TRBJ2-7; 12 bases map to TRBD2. The CDR3 is 16 residues long. Germline assignment: CDR1 SGHRS and CDR2 YFSETQ. Trimming removed 4 bases from V and 1 base from J; junction bases left unmatched: 6. DNA of the CDR3: TGCGCCAGCAGCCAGGTTGGGACTAGCGGGTCCTACGAGCAGTACTTC. Its protein is CASSQVGTSGSYEQYF.

This clonotype was seen many times. V usage is TRBV5-8 and J usage is TRBJ2-2; perhaps TRBD1 as D (5 bases). The CDR3 consists of 15 residues. Germline assignment: CDR1 SGHTS and CDR2 YDEGEE. V lost 0 bases to trimming and J lost 2 bases, with 8 bases between them. CDR3 loop: CASSLDRLNTGELFF. CDR3 in DNA: TGTGCCAGCAGCTTGGACAGGCTTAACACCGGGGAGCTGTTTTTT.

This clonotype has ten or more counts. The rearrangement uses TRBV28 and TRBJ2-1; TRBD2 might be the D (5 bases). Germline V lookup: CDR1 MDHEN, CDR2 SYDVKM. The germline V and J ends were trimmed by 7 bases and 3 bases, with 13 bases remaining between them. The CDR3 covers 14 residues. The CDR3 bases are TGTGCCAGCAAGCCAGGACTCAACTACAATGAGCAGTTCTTC. Encoded protein: CASKPGLNYNEQFF.

The gene calls are TRBV20-1 and TRBJ2-3; D is perhaps TRBD2 (7 bases). The V end lost 6 bases, the J end lost 2 bases, and 24 bases lay between the germline ends. Germline CDR1 reads DFQATT; CDR2 reads SNEGSKA (reference sequence). The CDR3 runs to 17 residues. The CDR3 spells CSAPGAGERGPTDTQYF. The CDR3 DNA reads TGCAGTGCCCCAGGGGCGGGAGAGAGGGGCCCCACAGATACGCAGTATTTT.

This clonotype occurred many times. The V call is TRBV6-1, the J call TRBJ2-1; 9 bases are shared with TRBD2. J was trimmed by 4 bases and V by 6 bases; bases with no gene match: 7. From germline, CDR1 is MNHNS and CDR2 SASEGT. The length of the CDR3 is 15 residues. The CDR3 bases are TGTGCCAGCAGCGAGACTAGCGGCAAATACAATGAGCAGTTCTTC. It specifies CASSETSGKYNEQFF.

The rearrangement uses TRBV4-1 and TRBJ2-7; 7 bases fit TRBD2. After removal of 4 bases from V and 3 bases from J, the junction contained 15 bases not matched to a gene. CDR1 is MGHRA and CDR2 is YSYEKL in the germline V gene. The CDR3 is made up of 17 amino acids. The CDR3 region has the DNA TGCGCCAGCAGCCCCGCCCGTCGGGGGAGGGCCCACTACGAGCAGTACTTC. This sequence encodes CASSPARRGRAHYEQYF.

In regard to this clonotype: This may arise from a read error, as a much more abundant clone is one base away. The chain recombines TRBV11-2 with TRBJ2-1, with 7 positions matching TRBD1. Germline CDR1 reads SGHAT; CDR2 reads FQNNGV. This CDR3 comprises 15 residues. Trimming took 5 bases from V and 4 from J; bases not matched to a gene: 8. CDR3 sequence reads: CASSPRDRLYNEQFF. CDR3 nucleotide sequence: TGTGCCAGCAGCCCCCGGGACAGACTGTACAATGAGCAGTTCTTC.

This clonotype came up a few times. The gene calls are TRBV10-3 and TRBJ1-4, with D tentatively TRBD1 (5 bases). Germline values: CDR1 ENHRY, CDR2 SYGVKD. The V gene lost 3 bases and the J gene lost 8 bases, with 10 bases spanning the gap. The CDR3 totals 13 residues. The CDR3 spells CAISDQKGEKLFF. The CDR3 DNA sequence: TGTGCCATCAGTGATCAAAAGGGGGAAAAACTGTTTTTT.

In its sample, this clonotype was seen many times. DNA of the CDR3: TGCGCCAGCAGCCCGGACTCCCTACACAATGAGCAGTTCTTC. Amino acids: CASSPDSLHNEQFF. V usage is TRBV5-1 and J usage is TRBJ2-1; possibly TRBD2 for D (5 bases). The CDR3 loop spans 14 amino acids. Trimming removed 4 bases at V and 5 bases at J, with 13 bases between. The germline V gene encodes CDR1 SGHRS and CDR2 YFSETQ.

The sample holds many counts of this clonotype. The rearrangement joins TRBV28 to TRBJ1-1; 7 nucleotides agree with TRBD1. Germline V CDR1 and CDR2: MDHEN, SYDVKM. The V and J ends lost 8 bases and 5 bases, in that order; junction bases with no gene match: 11. The CDR3 runs 14 residues. CDR3 DNA sequence: TGTGCCAGCGGTTACAGGGGAATGGTGACTGAAGCTTTCTTT. It encodes CASGYRGMVTEAFF.

The chain links TRBV27 to TRBJ1-1; D might be TRBD1 (6 bases). This CDR3 contains 15 residues. CDR1 is MNHEY, CDR2 SMNVEV, per germline (reference sequence). V was cut by 7 bases and J by 4 bases, with 19 bases left in between. DNA of the CDR3: TGTGCCAGCACTCTAAAGGGGGGCCTCGGCACTGAAGCTTTCTTT. It specifies CASTLKGGLGTEAFF.

The CDR3 sequence is CASSPRDVGNQPQHF. CDR3 in DNA: TGTGCCAGCAGCCCCAGGGATGTCGGCAATCAGCCCCAGCATTTT. This chain links TRBV2 with TRBJ1-5, with TRBD1 as a possible D gene (5 bases). Germline CDR1 is SNHLY and CDR2 is FYNNEI. Trimming stripped 6 bases from V and 2 bases from J, with 14 bases between. CDR3 length: 15 residues.